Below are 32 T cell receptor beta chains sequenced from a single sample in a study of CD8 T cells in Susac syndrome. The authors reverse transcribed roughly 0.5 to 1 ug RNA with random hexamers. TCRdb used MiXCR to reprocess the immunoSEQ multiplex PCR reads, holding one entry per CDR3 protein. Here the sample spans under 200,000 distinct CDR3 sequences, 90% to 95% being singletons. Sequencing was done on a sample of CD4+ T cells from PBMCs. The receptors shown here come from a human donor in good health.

DNA for the CDR3: TGCGCCAGCACCCCATCAGGGGTAGTCGGTCAGCCCCAGCATTTT. This translates into CASTPSGVVGQPQHF. The J gene is TRBJ1-5, the V gene TRBV23-1; perhaps TRBD1 as D (6 bases). TRBV23-1 belongs to the ORF category, with a function that is uncertain. Trimming removed 7 bases from V and 6 bases from J, with 19 bases in between. The CDR3 spans 15 residues.

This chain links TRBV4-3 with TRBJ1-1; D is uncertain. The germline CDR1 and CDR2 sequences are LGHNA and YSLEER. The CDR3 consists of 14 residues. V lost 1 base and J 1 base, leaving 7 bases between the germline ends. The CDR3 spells CASSQALSNTEAFF. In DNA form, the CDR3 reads TGCGCCAGCAGCCAAGCTCTATCGAACACTGAAGCTTTCTTT.

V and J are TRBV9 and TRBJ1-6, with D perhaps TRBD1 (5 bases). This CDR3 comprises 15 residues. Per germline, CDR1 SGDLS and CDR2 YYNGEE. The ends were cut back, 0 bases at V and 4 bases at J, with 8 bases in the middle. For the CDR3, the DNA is TGTGCCAGCAGCGTAGTGGCAGGGTATAATTCACCCCTCCACTTT. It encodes CASSVVAGYNSPLHF.

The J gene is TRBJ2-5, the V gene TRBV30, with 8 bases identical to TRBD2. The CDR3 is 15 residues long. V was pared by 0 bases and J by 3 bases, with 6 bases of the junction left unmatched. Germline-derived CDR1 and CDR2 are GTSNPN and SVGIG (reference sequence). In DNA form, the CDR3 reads TGTGCCTGGAGTGTACTCGGGGGGGAGGAAGAGACCCAGTACTTC. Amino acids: CAWSVLGGEEETQYF.

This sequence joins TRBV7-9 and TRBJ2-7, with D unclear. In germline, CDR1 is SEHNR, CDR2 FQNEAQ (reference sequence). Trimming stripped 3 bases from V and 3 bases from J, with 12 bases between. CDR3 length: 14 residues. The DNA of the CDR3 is TGTGCCAGCAGCTTGGTCGCAGAAGTCTACGAGCAGTACTTC. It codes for CASSLVAEVYEQYF.

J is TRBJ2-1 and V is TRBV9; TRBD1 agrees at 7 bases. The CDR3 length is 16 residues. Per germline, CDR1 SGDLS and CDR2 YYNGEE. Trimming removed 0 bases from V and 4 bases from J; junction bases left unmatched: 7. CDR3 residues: CASSVDLQGEYNEQFF. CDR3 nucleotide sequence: TGTGCCAGCAGCGTAGACCTGCAGGGGGAGTACAATGAGCAGTTCTTC.

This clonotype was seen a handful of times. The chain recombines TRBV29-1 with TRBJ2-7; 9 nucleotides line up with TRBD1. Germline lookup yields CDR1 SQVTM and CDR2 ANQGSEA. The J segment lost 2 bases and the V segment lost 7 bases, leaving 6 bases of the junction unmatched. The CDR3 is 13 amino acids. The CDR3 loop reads CSGGTGSPYEQYF. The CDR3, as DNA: TGCAGCGGTGGGACAGGGTCACCCTACGAGCAGTACTTC.

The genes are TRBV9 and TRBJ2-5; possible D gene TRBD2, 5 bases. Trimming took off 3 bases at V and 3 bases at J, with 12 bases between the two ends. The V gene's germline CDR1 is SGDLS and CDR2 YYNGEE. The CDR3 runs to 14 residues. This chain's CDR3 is CASSGGLLEETQYF. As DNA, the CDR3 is TGTGCCAGCAGCGGAGGACTGCTCGAAGAGACCCAGTACTTC.

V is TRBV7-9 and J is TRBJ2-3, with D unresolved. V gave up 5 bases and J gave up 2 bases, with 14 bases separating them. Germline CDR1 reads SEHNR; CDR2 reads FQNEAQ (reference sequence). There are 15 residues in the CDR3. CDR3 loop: CASSARSAPTDTQYF. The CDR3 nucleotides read TGTGCCAGCAGCGCCAGGTCGGCCCCCACAGATACGCAGTATTTT. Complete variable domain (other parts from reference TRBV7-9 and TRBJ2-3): DTGVSQNPRHKITKRGQNVTFRCDPISEHNRLYWYRQTLGQGPEFLTYFQNEAQLEKSRLLSDRFSAERPKGSFSTLEIQRTEQGDSAMYLCASSARSAPTDTQYFGPGTRLTVL.

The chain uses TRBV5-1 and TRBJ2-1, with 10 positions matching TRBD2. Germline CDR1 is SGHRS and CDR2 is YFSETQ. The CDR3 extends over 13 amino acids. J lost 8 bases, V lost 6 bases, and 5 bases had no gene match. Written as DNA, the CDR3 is TGCGCCAGCAAGGGGACTAGCGAGTATGAGCAGTTCTTC. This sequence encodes CASKGTSEYEQFF.

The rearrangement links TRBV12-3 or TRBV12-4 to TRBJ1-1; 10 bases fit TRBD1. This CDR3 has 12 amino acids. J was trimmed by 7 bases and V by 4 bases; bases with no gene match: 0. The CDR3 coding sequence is TGTGCCAGCAGTTGGACAGGGGGTGAAGCTTTCTTT. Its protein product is CASSWTGGEAFF.

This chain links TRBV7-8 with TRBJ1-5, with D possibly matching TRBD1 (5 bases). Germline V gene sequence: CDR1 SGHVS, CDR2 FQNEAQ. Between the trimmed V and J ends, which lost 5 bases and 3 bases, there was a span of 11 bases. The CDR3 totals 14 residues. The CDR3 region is CASSDRQINQPQHF. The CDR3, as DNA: TGTGCCAGCAGCGATCGACAGATCAATCAGCCCCAGCATTTT. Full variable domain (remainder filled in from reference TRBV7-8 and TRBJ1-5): GAGVSQSPRYKVAKRGQDVALRCDPISGHVSLFWYQQALGQGPEFLTYFQNEAQLDKSGLPSDRFFAERPEGSVSTLKIQRTQQEDSAVYLCASSDRQINQPQHFGDGTRLSIL.

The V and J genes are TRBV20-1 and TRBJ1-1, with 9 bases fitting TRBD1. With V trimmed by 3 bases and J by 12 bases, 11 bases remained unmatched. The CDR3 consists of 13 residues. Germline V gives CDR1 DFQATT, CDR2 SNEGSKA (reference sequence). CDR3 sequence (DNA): TGCAGTGCTAGCCGCGGAGGGGGACAGGGAACTTTCTTT. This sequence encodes CSASRGGGQGTFF.

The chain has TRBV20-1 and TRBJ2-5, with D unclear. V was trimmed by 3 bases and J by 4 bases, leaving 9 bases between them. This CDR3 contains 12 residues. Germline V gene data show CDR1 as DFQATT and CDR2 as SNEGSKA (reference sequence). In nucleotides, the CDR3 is TGCAGTGCTAGTCACCCCGGAGAGACCCAGTACTTC. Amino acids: CSASHPGETQYF.

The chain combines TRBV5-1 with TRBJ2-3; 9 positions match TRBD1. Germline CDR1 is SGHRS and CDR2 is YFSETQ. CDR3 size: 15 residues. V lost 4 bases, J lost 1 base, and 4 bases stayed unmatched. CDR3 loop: CASSMGQGGTDTQYF. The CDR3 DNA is TGCGCCAGCAGCATGGGACAGGGAGGCACAGATACGCAGTATTTT.

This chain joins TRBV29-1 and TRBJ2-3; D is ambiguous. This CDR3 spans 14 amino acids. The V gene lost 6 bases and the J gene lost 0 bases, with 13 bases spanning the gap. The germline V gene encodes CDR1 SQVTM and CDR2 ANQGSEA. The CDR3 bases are TGCAGCGTGGATGGAGAAGCTAGCACAGATACGCAGTATTTT. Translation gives CSVDGEASTDTQYF.

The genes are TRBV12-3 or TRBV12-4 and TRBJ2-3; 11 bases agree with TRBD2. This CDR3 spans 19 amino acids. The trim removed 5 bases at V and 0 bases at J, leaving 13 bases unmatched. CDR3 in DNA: TGTGCCAGCAGTCCCCTCCTGCTACTAGCGGGGGTGAGCACAGATACGCAGTATTTT. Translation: CASSPLLLLAGVSTDTQYF.

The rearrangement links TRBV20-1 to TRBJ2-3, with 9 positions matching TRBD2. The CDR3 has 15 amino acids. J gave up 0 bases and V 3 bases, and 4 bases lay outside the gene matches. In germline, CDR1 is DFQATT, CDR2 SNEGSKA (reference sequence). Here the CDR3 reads CSARRGGFSTDTQYF. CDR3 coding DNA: TGCAGTGCTAGGCGGGGGGGGTTTAGCACAGATACGCAGTATTTT.

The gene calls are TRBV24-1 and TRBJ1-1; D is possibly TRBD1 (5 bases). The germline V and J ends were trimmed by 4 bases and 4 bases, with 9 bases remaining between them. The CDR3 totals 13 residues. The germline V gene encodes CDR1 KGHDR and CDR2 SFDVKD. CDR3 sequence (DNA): TGTGCCACCAGTGACTCCGGGACCACTGAAGCTTTCTTT. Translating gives CATSDSGTTEAFF.

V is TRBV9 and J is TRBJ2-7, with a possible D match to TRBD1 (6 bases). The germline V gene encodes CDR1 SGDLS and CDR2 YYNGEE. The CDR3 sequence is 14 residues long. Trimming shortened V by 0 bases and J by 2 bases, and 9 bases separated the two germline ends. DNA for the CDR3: TGTGCCAGCAGCGTAGGTGCAGGGGCCTACGAGCAGTACTTC. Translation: CASSVGAGAYEQYF.

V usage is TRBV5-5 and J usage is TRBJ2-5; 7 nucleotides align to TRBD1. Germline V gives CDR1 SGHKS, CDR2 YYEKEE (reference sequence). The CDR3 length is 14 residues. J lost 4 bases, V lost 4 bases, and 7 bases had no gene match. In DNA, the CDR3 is TGTGCCAGCAGCCCAGGGGGATCCCTAGAGACCCAGTACTTC. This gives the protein CASSPGGSLETQYF.

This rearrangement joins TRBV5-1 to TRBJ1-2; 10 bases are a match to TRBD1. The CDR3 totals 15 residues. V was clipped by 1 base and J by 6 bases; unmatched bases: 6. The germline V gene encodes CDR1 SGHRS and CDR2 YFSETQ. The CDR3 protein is CASSLFGQGEDGYTF. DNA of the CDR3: TGCGCCAGCAGCTTGTTCGGACAGGGGGAGGATGGCTACACCTTC. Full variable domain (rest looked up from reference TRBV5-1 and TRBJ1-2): KAGVTQTPRYLIKTRGQQVTLSCSPISGHRSVSWYQQTPGQGLQFLFEYFSETQRNKGNFPGRFSGRQFSNSRSEMNVSTLELGDSALYLCASSLFGQGEDGYTFGSGTRLTVV.

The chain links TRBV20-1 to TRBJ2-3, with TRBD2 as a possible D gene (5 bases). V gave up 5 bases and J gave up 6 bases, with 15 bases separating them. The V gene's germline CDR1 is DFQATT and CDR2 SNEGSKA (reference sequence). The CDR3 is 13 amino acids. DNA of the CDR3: TGCAGTGCTTCACGGGGTGTTGGTGATACGCAGTATTTT. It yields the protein CSASRGVGDTQYF.

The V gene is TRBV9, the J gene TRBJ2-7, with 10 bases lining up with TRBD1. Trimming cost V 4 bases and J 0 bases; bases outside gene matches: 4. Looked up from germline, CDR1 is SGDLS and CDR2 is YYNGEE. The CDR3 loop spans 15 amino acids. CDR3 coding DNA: TGTGCCAGCAGCCAGGACAGGGGGTTCTCCTACGAGCAGTACTTC. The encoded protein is CASSQDRGFSYEQYF.

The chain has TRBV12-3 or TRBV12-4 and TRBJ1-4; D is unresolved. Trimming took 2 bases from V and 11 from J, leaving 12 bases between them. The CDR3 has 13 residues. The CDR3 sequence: CASSLKSRYKLFF. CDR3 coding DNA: TGTGCCAGCAGTTTAAAGAGCAGGTATAAACTGTTTTTT.

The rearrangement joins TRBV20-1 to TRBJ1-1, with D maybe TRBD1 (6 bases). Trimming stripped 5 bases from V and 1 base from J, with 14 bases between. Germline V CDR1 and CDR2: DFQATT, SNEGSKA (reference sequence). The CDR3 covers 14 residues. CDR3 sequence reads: CSAGRTVPNTEAFF. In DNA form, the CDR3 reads TGCAGTGCTGGACGGACAGTACCGAACACTGAAGCTTTCTTT.

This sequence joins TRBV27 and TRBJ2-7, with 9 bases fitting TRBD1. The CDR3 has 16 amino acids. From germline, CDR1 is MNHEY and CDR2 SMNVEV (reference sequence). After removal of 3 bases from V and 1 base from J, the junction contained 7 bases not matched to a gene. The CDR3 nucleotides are TGTGCCAGCAGTTTGGGTCGGGACAGGGCTTCCTACGAGCAGTACTTC. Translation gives CASSLGRDRASYEQYF.

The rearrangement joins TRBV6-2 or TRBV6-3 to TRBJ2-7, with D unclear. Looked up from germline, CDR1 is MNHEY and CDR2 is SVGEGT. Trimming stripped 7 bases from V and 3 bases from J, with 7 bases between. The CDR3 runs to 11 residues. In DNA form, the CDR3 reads TGTGCCAGCACCGACCGCTACGAGCAGTACTTC. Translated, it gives CASTDRYEQYF.

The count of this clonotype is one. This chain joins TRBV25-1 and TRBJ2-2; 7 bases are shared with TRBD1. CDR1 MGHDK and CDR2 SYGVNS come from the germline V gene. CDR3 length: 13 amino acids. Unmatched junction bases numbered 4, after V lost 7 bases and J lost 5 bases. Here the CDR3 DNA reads TGTGCCAGCACCGACAGGGCAACCGGGGAGCTGTTTTTT. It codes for CASTDRATGELFF. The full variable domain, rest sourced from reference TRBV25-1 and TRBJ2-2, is EADIYQTPRYLVIGTGKKITLECSQTMGHDKMYWYQQDPGMELHLIHYSYGVNSTEKGDLSSESTVSRIRTEHFPLTLESARPSHTSQYLCASTDRATGELFFGEGSRLTVL.

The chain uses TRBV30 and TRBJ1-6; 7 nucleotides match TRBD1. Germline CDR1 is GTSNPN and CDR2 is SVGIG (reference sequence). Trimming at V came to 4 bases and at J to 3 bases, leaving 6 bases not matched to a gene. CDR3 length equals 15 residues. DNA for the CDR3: TGTGCCTGGACTCCGGGACAGCTCTATAATTCACCCCTCCACTTT. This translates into CAWTPGQLYNSPLHF.

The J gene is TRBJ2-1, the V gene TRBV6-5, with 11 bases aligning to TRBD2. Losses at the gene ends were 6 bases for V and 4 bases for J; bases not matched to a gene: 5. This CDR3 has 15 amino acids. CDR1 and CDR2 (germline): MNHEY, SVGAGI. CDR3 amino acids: CASRPGTSGYNEQFF. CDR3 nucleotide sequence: TGTGCCAGCAGACCTGGGACTAGCGGATACAATGAGCAGTTCTTC.

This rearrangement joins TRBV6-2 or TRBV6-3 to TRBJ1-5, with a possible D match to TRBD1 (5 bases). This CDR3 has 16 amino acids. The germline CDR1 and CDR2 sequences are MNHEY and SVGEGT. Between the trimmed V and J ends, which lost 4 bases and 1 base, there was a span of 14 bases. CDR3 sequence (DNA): TGTGCCAGCAGTTGGGGGAGGTTAGGGAGCAATCAGCCCCAGCATTTT. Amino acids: CASSWGRLGSNQPQHF.